One sample yielded the 7 T cell receptor beta chains listed below, sequenced in a study of Tregs in tolerant kidney transplant recipients. The nonmyeloablative bone marrow transplants came from related graft donors, with transient mixed chimerism. Assay used: immunoSEQ multiplex PCR; TCRdb lists only in-frame clones, some missing. The sample data list 12,000 to 15,000 clones. This material consisted of CD4+ T cells from blood (PBMCs), taken 12 months after the transplant. All receptors come from a human patient who received a combined kidney and bone marrow transplant. Some T cells here may be from the graft donor.

Comment on this clone: Read sequence stops 3 residues before the CDR3 end, and the germline J gene provides the missing end. The chain is built from TRBV2 and TRBJ1-4; D is unresolved. The CDR3 covers 13 residues. In germline, CDR1 is SNHLY, CDR2 FYNNEI. V lost 0 bases and J lost 4, with 3 bases in between. The part of the CDR3 DNA that was read is TGTGCCAGCAGTGAAGCCCTTAATGAAAAA. It codes for CASSEALNEK. The entire CDR3 reads CASSEALNEKLFF.

In regard to this clone: With the read ending 3 residues before the CDR3 end, the germline J gene is used to fill in that end. The V gene is TRBV20-1, the J gene TRBJ2-1, with TRBD2 matching over 7 bases. This CDR3 comprises 17 residues. The V and J ends lost 1 base and 6 bases, in that order; junction bases with no gene match: 15. CDR1 is DFQATT, CDR2 SNEGSKA, per germline (reference sequence). Incomplete CDR3 DNA: TGCAGTGCTAGAGCCATTTTTAGGACTAGGCTGGTCAATGAG. Protein sequence: CSARAIFRTRLVNE. The entire CDR3 sequence reads CSARAIFRTRLVNEQFF.

As for this clone: The observed sequence ends 3 residues before the CDR3 terminus, with the missing tail filled in from the germline J gene. V and J are TRBV20-1 and TRBJ2-1; 9 bases fit TRBD2. J gave up 8 bases and V 3 bases, and 8 bases lay outside the gene matches. CDR3 length: 14 residues. CDR1 and CDR2 from the germline V gene are DFQATT and SNEGSKA (reference sequence). The CDR3 here is CSASTAGGLHEQFF. The part of the CDR3 DNA that was read is TGCAGTGCTAGTACTGCGGGAGGGCTCCATGAG.

Of note for this clone: The read comes to an end 3 residues before the CDR3 does, leaving the germline J gene to fill in the end. The J gene is TRBJ2-2, the V gene TRBV5-8; 8 nucleotides line up with TRBD1. With 0 bases clipped from V and 7 bases from J, the junction kept 5 bases outside the gene matches. This CDR3 contains 15 residues. The germline V gene encodes CDR1 SGHTS and CDR2 YDEGEE. The CDR3 region is CASSLAPGGIGELFF. CDR3 bases read: TGTGCCAGCAGCTTGGCCCCAGGGGGCATCGGGGAG.

This clone is deemed medium-sized by its frequency. From the germline J gene comes the end of the CDR3, since the read stops 3 residues before it. The chain employs TRBV20-1 and TRBJ2-5, with 10 bases matching TRBD2. The V gene end was trimmed by 6 bases and the J gene end by 2 bases; junction bases not matched to a gene: 6. From germline, CDR1 is DFQATT and CDR2 SNEGSKA (reference sequence). CDR3 length: 14 amino acids. This CDR3 is CSANGLAVQETQYF. The DNA read from the CDR3 is TGCAGTGCAAACGGACTAGCGGTTCAAGAGACC.

Turning to this clone: The read comes to an end 3 residues before the CDR3 does, leaving the germline J gene to fill in the end. The J gene is TRBJ2-1, the V gene TRBV11-3; TRBD2 agrees at 8 bases. The CDR3 has 15 residues. Germline CDR1 and CDR2: SGHNT and YENEEA. After removal of 0 bases from V and 3 bases from J, the junction contained 1 base not matched to a gene. CDR3 DNA (partial): TGTGCCAGCAGCTTAGAAGCGGGGGACTACAATGAG. Its translation: CASSLEAGDYNE. In full, the CDR3 is CASSLEAGDYNEQFF.

In the case of this clone: The CDR3 is cut off 3 residues early in the read; its end comes from the germline J gene. V is TRBV10-3 and J is TRBJ2-2; 16 bases are a match to TRBD2. There are 18 residues in the CDR3. The V gene's germline CDR1 is ENHRY and CDR2 SYGVKD. Germline trimming cut 8 bases from V and 2 bases from J; bases unmatched to any gene: 8. CDR3 in amino acids: CAIRPGLAGGENTGELFF. The CDR3 bases that were read are TGTGCCATCCGACCGGGACTAGCGGGAGGGGAAAACACCGGGGAG.